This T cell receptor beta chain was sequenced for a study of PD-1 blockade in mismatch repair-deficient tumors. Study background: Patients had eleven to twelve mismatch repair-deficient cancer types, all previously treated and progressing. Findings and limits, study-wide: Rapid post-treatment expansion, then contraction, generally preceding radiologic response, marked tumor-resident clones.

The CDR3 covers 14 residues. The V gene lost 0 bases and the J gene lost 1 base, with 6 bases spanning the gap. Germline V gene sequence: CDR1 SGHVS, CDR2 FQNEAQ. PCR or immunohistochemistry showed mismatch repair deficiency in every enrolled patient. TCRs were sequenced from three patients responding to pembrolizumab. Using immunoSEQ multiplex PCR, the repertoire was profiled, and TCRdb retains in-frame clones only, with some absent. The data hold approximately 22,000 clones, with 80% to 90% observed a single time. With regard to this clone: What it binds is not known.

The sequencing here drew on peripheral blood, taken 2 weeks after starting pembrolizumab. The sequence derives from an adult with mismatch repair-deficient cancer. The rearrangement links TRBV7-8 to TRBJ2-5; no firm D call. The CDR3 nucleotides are TGTGCCAGCAGCTTAGCGCCCAGCCAAGAGACCCAGTACTTC. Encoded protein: CASSLAPSQETQYF.